These 8 T cell receptor beta chains share one sample of origin, sequenced in a study of read filtering for tumor transcriptome and immune sequencing. Molecular barcoded adaptors covering alpha/delta and beta/gamma chains were used on around 400 ng RNA. TCRdb re-called the reads with MiXCR, one entry per CDR3 protein. Of more than 45,000 distinct CDR3 sequences in the sample, around 12% were seen once. The sequenced sample consisted of a population of CD138-negative cells sorted from bone marrow. Source of these receptors: a donor at least 40 years old with multiple myeloma.

V is TRBV6-5 and J is TRBJ1-5; tentatively, D is TRBD1 (6 bases). Germline lookup yields CDR1 MNHEY and CDR2 SVGAGI. The V gene lost 8 bases and the J gene lost 2 bases, with 13 bases spanning the gap. The length of the CDR3 is 14 residues. The CDR3 DNA sequence: TGTGCCAGCTCGGGGGCCTCGGGCAATCAGCCCCAGCATTTT. Translating it yields CASSGASGNQPQHF.

This clonotype was observed at least ten times. This rearrangement joins TRBV20-1 to TRBJ1-1, with D maybe TRBD1 (5 bases). CDR3 length equals 15 residues. The ends were cut back, 0 bases at V and 0 bases at J, with 11 bases in the middle. Germline CDR1 and CDR2: DFQATT and SNEGSKA (reference sequence). The CDR3 DNA sequence: TGCAGTGCTAGAGATCGGGGCAGGGTGAACACTGAAGCTTTCTTT. It codes for CSARDRGRVNTEAFF.

This clonotype was detected ten times or more. The V gene is TRBV5-4, the J gene TRBJ2-3; 7 bases agree with TRBD2. There are 18 residues in the CDR3. The junction had 11 bases not matched to a gene; V was cut back by 0 bases and J by 1 base. CDR1 SGHNT and CDR2 YYREEE come from the germline V gene (reference sequence). The CDR3 region is CASSLAGRGVAGTDTQYF. The DNA of the CDR3 is TGTGCCAGCAGCTTGGCCGGTCGGGGGGTGGCGGGCACAGATACGCAGTATTTT. Using reference TRBV5-4 and TRBJ2-3 for the parts outside the CDR3, the full variable domain is ETGVTQSPTHLIKTRGQQVTLRCSSQSGHNTVSWYQQALGQGPQFIFQYYREEENGRGNFPPRFSGLQFPNYSSELNVNALELDDSALYLCASSLAGRGVAGTDTQYFGPGTRLTVL.

This clonotype was picked up many times. This chain joins TRBV30 and TRBJ1-4, with 8 bases aligning to TRBD1. The CDR3 runs 14 residues. V shed 4 bases, J shed 7 bases, and the junction held 8 bases outside the gene matches. The germline V gene encodes CDR1 GTSNPN and CDR2 SVGIG (reference sequence). CDR3 coding DNA: TGTGCCTGGACCCTTCCAGGGGGCATTGAAAAACTGTTTTTT. Its protein product is CAWTLPGGIEKLFF.

This clonotype appeared many times. Written as DNA, the CDR3 is TGTGCCAGCAGCCGCCTCTTCACCGGGGAGCTGTTTTTT. Protein: CASSRLFTGELFF. The chain uses TRBV3-1 and TRBJ2-2; no reliable D call. The CDR3 length is 13 residues. With 4 bases removed from V and 4 bases from J, the gap between germline ends came to 7 bases. The germline gives CDR1 LGHDT, CDR2 YNNKEL (reference sequence).

This clonotype was observed many times. CDR3 in amino acids: CSARDGAGNTEAFF. DNA for the CDR3: TGCAGTGCTAGAGATGGGGCGGGAAACACTGAAGCTTTCTTT. This chain connects TRBV20-1 to TRBJ1-1; TRBD1 is a possible D gene (5 bases). The V gene lost 0 bases and the J gene lost 2 bases, with 10 bases spanning the gap. This CDR3 spans 14 amino acids. Germline values: CDR1 DFQATT, CDR2 SNEGSKA (reference sequence).

This clonotype was counted at least ten times. The rearrangement links TRBV7-6 to TRBJ1-2, with D possibly TRBD1 on 6 matching bases. From germline, CDR1 is SGHVS and CDR2 FNYEAQ. The CDR3 totals 14 residues. V lost 3 bases to trimming and J lost 6 bases, with 14 bases between them. The DNA of the CDR3 is TGTGCCAGCAGCTTGACGGGGGGGGCAAATGGCTACACCTTC. This translates into CASSLTGGANGYTF.

This clonotype appeared a few times. V gene TRBV30 combines with J gene TRBJ2-5; 7 bases agree with TRBD2. This CDR3 has 15 amino acids. CDR1 and CDR2 (germline): GTSNPN, SVGIG (reference sequence). The junction had 13 bases not matched to a gene; V was cut back by 0 bases and J by 9 bases. The CDR3 sequence: CAWSVPGGGPGAQYF. As DNA, the CDR3 is TGTGCCTGGAGTGTACCGGGAGGAGGCCCGGGGGCCCAGTACTTC. Full variable domain (remainder filled in from reference TRBV30 and TRBJ2-5): SQTIHQWPATLVQPVGSPLSLECTVEGTSNPNLYWYRQAAGRGLQLLFYSVGIGQISSEVPQNLSASRPQDRQFILSSKKLLLSDSGFYLCAWSVPGGGPGAQYFGPGTRLLVL.